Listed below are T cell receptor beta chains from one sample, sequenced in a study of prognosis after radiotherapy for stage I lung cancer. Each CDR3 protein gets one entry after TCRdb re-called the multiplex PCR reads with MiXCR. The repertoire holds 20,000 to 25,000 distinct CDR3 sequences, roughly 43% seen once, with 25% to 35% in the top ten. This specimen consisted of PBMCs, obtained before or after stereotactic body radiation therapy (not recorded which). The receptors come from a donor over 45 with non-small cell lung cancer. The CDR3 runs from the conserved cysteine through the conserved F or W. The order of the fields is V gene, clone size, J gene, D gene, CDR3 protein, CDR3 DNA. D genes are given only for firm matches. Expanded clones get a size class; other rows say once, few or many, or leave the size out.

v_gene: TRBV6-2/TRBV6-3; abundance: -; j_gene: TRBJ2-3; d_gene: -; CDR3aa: CASSEWYTDTQYF; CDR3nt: TGTGCCAGCAGTGAATGGTACACAGATACGCAGTATTTT
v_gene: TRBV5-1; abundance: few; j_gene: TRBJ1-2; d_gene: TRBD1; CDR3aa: CASSAPQGRGGYTF; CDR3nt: TGCGCCAGCAGCGCCCCACAGGGGAGAGGCGGCTACACCTTC
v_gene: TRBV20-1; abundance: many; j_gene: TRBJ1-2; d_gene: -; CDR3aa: CSARERGGSNYGYTF; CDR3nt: TGCAGTGCTAGAGAGAGGGGGGGGTCTAACTATGGCTACACCTTC
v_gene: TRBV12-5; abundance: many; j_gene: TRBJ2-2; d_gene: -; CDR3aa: CASGLFGVTGELFF; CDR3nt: TGTGCTAGTGGTTTGTTCGGGGTAACCGGGGAGCTGTTTTTT
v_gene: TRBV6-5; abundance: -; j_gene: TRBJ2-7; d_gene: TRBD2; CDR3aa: CASSLYTVGLLTTYEQYF; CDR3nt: TGTGCCAGCAGTTTATACACTGTGGGACTATTAACGACCTACGAGCAGTACTTC
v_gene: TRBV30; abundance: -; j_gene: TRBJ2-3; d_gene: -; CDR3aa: CARAGESDTQYF; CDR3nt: TGTGCCCGCGCAGGGGAGTCAGATACGCAGTATTTT
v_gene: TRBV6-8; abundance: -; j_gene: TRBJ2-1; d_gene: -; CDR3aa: CAIRRDPYNEQFF; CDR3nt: TGTGCCATTCGGCGGGATCCCTACAATGAGCAGTTCTTC
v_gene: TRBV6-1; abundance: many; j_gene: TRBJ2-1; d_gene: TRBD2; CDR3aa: CASRRNLAGTPVNEQFF; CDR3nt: TGTGCCAGCAGACGAAACCTAGCGGGAACCCCGGTGAATGAGCAGTTCTTC
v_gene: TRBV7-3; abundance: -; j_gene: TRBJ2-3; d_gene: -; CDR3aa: CASSSSAPPDTQYF; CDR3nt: TGTGCCAGCAGCTCTAGCGCCCCCCCAGATACGCAGTATTTT
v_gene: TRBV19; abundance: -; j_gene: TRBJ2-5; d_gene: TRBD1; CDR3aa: CASSTTGSETQYF; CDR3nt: TGTGCCAGTAGTACGACAGGGTCAGAGACCCAGTACTTC
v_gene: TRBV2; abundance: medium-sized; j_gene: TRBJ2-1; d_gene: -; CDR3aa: CASSAGTGGYGQFF; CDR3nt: TGTGCCAGCAGTGCGGGGACTGGCGGCTATGGGCAGTTCTTC
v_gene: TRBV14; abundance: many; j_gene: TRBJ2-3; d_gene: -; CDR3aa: CASSQDVSSTDTQYF; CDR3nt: TGTGCCAGCAGCCAAGATGTCAGTTCCACAGATACGCAGTATTTT
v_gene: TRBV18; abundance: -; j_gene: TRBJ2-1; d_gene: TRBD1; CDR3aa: CASSPTGQGEQFF; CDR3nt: TGTGCCAGCTCACCGACCGGACAGGGCGAGCAGTTCTTC
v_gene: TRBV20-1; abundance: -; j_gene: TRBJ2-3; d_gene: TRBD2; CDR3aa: CSAREGTSGILSTDTQYF; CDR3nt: TGCAGTGCTAGAGAGGGGACTAGCGGGATACTAAGCACAGATACGCAGTATTTT
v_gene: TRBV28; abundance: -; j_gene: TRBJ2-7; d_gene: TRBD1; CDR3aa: CAISLQQGYKQYF; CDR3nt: TGTGCCATCAGTTTGCAACAGGGGTACAAGCAGTACTTC
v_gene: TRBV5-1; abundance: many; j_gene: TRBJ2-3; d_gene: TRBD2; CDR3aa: CASSLLTSGGADTQYF; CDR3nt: TGCGCCAGCAGCTTGCTGACTAGCGGGGGGGCTGATACGCAGTATTTT
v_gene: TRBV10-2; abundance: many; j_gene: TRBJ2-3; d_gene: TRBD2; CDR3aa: CASSESSGLAADTQYF; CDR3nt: TGCGCCAGCAGTGAGTCGAGTGGACTAGCAGCGGATACGCAGTATTTT
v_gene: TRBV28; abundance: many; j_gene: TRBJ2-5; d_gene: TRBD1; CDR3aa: CASSSPGTAQGTQYF; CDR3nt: TGTGCCAGCAGTTCGCCCGGGACAGCACAAGGGACCCAGTACTTC
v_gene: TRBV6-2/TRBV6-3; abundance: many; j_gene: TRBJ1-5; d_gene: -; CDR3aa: CASRKERFNQPQHF; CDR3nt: TGTGCCAGCAGAAAAGAGAGGTTCAATCAGCCCCAGCATTTT
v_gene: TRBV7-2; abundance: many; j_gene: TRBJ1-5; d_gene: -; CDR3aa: CASSLQSGSNQPQHF; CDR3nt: TGTGCCAGCAGCTTACAATCAGGGAGCAATCAGCCCCAGCATTTT
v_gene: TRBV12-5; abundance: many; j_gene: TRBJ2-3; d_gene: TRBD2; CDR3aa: CASAFWSGIGTQYF; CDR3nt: TGTGCTAGTGCCTTTTGGAGCGGGATTGGTACGCAGTATTTT
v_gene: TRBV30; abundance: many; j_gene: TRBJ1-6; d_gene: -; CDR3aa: CAWSLDPDPLHF; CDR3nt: TGTGCCTGGAGCTTGGATCCGGATCCCCTCCACTTT
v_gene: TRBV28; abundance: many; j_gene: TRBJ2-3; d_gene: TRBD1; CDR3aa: CASSSSSGTVTDTQYF; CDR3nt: TGTGCCAGCAGTTCCTCATCCGGGACAGTCACAGATACGCAGTATTTT
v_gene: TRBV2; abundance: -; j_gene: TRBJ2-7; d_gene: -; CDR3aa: CASSDQSLGSYEQYF; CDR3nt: TGTGCCAGCAGTGACCAGTCCCTGGGGTCCTACGAGCAGTACTTC
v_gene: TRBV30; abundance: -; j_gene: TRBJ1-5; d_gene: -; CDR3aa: CAWSAGGGSQPQHF; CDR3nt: TGTGCCTGGAGTGCGGGCGGTGGGAGTCAGCCCCAGCATTTT
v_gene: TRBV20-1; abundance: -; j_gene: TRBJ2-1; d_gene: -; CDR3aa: CSAGGRYSYNEQFF; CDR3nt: TGCAGTGCTGGGGGACGGTACTCCTACAATGAGCAGTTCTTC
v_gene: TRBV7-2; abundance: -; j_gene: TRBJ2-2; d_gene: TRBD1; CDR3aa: CASSRTGANTGELFF; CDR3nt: TGTGCCAGCAGCAGGACAGGGGCCAACACCGGGGAGCTGTTTTTT
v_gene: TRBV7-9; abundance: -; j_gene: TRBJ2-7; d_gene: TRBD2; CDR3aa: CASSFHGRTYEQYF; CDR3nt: TGTGCCAGCAGCTTTCACGGGAGGACCTACGAGCAGTACTTC
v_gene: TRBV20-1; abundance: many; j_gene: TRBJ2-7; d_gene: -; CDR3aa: CSARVGWNAQYF; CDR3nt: TGCAGTGCTAGGGTGGGCTGGAACGCGCAGTACTTC
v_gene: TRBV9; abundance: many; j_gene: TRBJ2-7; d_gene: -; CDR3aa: CASSVTPVGEQYF; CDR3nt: TGTGCCAGCAGCGTAACCCCCGTTGGAGAGCAGTACTTC
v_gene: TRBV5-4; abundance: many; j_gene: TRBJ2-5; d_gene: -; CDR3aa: CASSFWAAETQYF; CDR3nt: TGTGCCAGCAGCTTTTGGGCAGCGGAGACCCAGTACTTC
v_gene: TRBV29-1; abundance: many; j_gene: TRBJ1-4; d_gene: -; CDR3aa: CSVDKGEKLFF; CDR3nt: TGCAGCGTTGACAAGGGTGAAAAACTGTTTTTT
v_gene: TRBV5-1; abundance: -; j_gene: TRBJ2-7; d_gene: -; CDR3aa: CASSLLRGQNEQYF; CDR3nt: TGCGCCAGCAGCCTCCTTCGGGGGCAGAACGAGCAGTACTTC
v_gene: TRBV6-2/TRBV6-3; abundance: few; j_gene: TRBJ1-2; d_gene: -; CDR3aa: CASSGRAGGYTF; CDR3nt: TGTGCCAGCAGTGGTAGGGCCGGTGGCTACACCTTC
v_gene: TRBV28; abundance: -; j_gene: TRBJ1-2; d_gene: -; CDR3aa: CARNPGGAGTIYGYTF; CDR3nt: TGTGCCAGAAATCCTGGGGGGGCAGGGACCATCTATGGCTACACCTTC
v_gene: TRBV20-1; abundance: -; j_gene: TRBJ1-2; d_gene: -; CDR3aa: CSALLQGLQGYTF; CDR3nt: TGCAGTGCTTTACTACAGGGACTGCAGGGCTACACCTTC
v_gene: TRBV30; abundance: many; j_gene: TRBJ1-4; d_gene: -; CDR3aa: CAWREKGTMIKKLFF; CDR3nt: TGTGCCTGGAGGGAGAAGGGGACTATGATAAAAAAACTGTTTTTT
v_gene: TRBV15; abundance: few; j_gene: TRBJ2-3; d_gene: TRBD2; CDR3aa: CATSIVAGGRTDTQYF; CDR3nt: TGTGCCACCAGCATTGTAGCGGGGGGCCGCACAGATACGCAGTATTTT
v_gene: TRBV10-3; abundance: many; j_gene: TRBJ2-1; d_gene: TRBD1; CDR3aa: CAIALTGGSYNEQFF; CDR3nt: TGTGCCATTGCATTGACAGGGGGCTCCTACAATGAGCAGTTCTTC
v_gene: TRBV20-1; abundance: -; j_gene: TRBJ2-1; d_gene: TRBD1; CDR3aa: CSARDFTGQGAYNEQFF; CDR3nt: TGCAGTGCTAGAGATTTTACGGGACAGGGCGCCTACAATGAGCAGTTCTTC
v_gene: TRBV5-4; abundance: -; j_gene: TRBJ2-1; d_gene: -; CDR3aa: CASSPPKSGGGGNEQFF; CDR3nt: TGTGCCAGCAGCCCCCCAAAAAGCGGAGGGGGCGGCAATGAGCAGTTCTTC
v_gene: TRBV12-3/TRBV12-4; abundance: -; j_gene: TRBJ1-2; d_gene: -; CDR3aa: CASSTQGRPDGYTF; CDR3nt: TGTGCCAGCAGTACTCAGGGGAGGCCTGATGGCTACACCTTC
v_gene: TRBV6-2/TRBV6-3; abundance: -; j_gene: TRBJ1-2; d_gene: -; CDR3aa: CASSRRSKGIYGYTF; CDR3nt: TGTGCCAGCAGTCGCCGCTCCAAGGGGATCTATGGCTACACCTTC
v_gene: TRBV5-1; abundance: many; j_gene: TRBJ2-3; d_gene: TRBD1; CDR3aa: CASSTQGADTQYF; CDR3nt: TGCGCCAGCAGCACACAGGGGGCAGATACGCAGTATTTT
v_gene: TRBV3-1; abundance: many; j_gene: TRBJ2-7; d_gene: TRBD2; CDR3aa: CASSQDLAAQYEQYF; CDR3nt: TGTGCCAGCAGCCAAGACCTAGCGGCCCAATACGAGCAGTACTTC
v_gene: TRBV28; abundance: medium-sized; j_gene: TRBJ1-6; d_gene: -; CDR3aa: CASSFQGNHLSPLHF; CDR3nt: TGTGCCAGCAGTTTCCAGGGTAATCATTTGTCACCCCTCCACTTT
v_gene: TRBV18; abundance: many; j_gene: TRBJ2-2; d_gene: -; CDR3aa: CASSPSMRATGELFF; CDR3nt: TGTGCCAGCTCACCGAGTATGAGGGCCACCGGGGAGCTGTTTTTT